Following are 12 T cell receptor beta chains from one sample sequenced in a study of T-cell reconstitution after alpha-beta-depleted transplantation in children. The TCRbeta library was prepared with unique molecular identifiers. TCRdb re-analysed the PCR reads in MiXCR, keeping a single row per CDR3 protein. The sample lists some 200,000 distinct CDR3 sequences, approximately 10% seen once, with less than 8% in the top ten. The sequencing used PBMCs from the stem cell graft donor, collected from the stem cell graft. Every receptor here comes from a human donor who donated a stem cell graft to a child with acute lymphoblastic leukemia.

The table lists this clonotype with a few counts. The V call is TRBV7-2, the J call TRBJ2-3, with 7 nucleotides matching TRBD2. The junction had 9 bases not matched to a gene; V was cut back by 1 base and J by 2 bases. Per the germline V gene, CDR1 is SGHTA and CDR2 is FQGNSA. CDR3 length: 17 residues. CDR3 sequence (DNA): TGTGCCAGCAGCTTAGTGGGGGGGATCCACCTCACAGATACGCAGTATTTT. This sequence encodes CASSLVGGIHLTDTQYF.

This clonotype has at least ten counts. The chain employs TRBV3-1 and TRBJ2-2, with D perhaps TRBD1 (6 bases). The V gene's germline CDR1 is LGHDT and CDR2 YNNKEL (reference sequence). Trimming removed 0 bases from V and 7 bases from J, with 9 bases in between. The CDR3 covers 14 residues. The CDR3 DNA reads TGTGCCAGCAGCCAAGATCTCAGGGGCGGGGAGCTGTTTTTT. It yields the protein CASSQDLRGGELFF.

In its sample, this clonotype was seen many times. The chain links TRBV10-3 to TRBJ2-1; D call uncertain. The CDR3 covers 17 residues. V gave up 3 bases and J gave up 6 bases, with 21 bases separating them. Germline values: CDR1 ENHRY, CDR2 SYGVKD. The CDR3 is CAISDLAVGRLTNEQFF. The CDR3 region has the DNA TGTGCCATCAGTGATCTGGCGGTCGGCCGCCTGACCAATGAGCAGTTCTTC.

This clonotype was counted between two and nine times. The chain carries TRBV12-3 or TRBV12-4 and TRBJ2-4; D unresolved. Deletions cut 7 bases from V and 0 bases from J, with 4 bases between. CDR3 size: 12 residues. The DNA for the CDR3 is TGTGCCAGCACCGTAGCCAAAAACATTCAGTACTTC. This sequence encodes CASTVAKNIQYF.

This clonotype showed up just a few times. This chain joins TRBV12-3 or TRBV12-4 and TRBJ2-7; D gene uncertain. Trimming removed 1 base at V and 2 bases at J, with 12 bases between. The CDR3 has 15 residues. Here the CDR3 DNA reads TGTGCCAGCAGTTTAGAGATCGGAGCCCCCTACGAGCAGTACTTC. Translating it yields CASSLEIGAPYEQYF.

This clonotype was observed a handful of times. This chain connects TRBV20-1 to TRBJ2-7; a possible D gene is TRBD2 (5 bases). Trimming pared 2 bases from V and 3 bases from J, leaving 5 bases between. The germline V gene has CDR1 DFQATT and CDR2 SNEGSKA (reference sequence). This CDR3 comprises 11 residues. Here the CDR3 DNA reads TGCAGTGCTAGACGGGGCTACGAGCAGTACTTC. It is translated as CSARRGYEQYF.

This clonotype was counted ten times or more. V is TRBV15 and J is TRBJ2-7, with D hard to call. From germline, CDR1 is LNHNV and CDR2 YYDKDF (reference sequence). The CDR3 has 13 residues. Trimming took off 1 base at V and 3 bases at J, with 7 bases between the two ends. CDR3 protein: CATSRGHDYEQYF. CDR3 in DNA: TGTGCCACCAGCAGAGGACATGACTACGAGCAGTACTTC. The whole variable domain, remainder taken from reference TRBV15 and TRBJ2-7, is DAMVIQNPRYQVTQFGKPVTLSCSQTLNHNVMYWYQQKSSQAPKLLFHYYDKDFNNEADTPDNFQSRRPNTSFCFLDIRSPGLGDTAMYLCATSRGHDYEQYFGPGTRLTVT.

This clonotype was recorded many times. The chain is built from TRBV27 and TRBJ1-1; 10 bases align to TRBD1. Germline V gene sequence: CDR1 MNHEY, CDR2 SMNVEV (reference sequence). Trimming cost V 6 bases and J 3 bases; bases outside gene matches: 7. This CDR3 is built from 15 residues. CDR3 coding DNA: TGTGCCAGCAGGGCCCGGGACAGGGGTCACACTGAAGCTTTCTTT. Residues: CASRARDRGHTEAFF.

The sample holds many counts of this clonotype. The chain recombines TRBV5-6 with TRBJ2-2; D is uncertain. V was cut by 0 bases and J by 0 bases, with 21 bases left in between. Germline lookup yields CDR1 SGHDT and CDR2 YYEEEE. There are 20 residues in the CDR3. CDR3 amino acids: CASSLVRFLSQTANTGELFF. The CDR3 bases are TGTGCCAGCAGCTTGGTAAGGTTTCTGAGTCAAACCGCGAACACCGGGGAGCTGTTTTTT.

This clonotype was observed a few times. The gene calls are TRBV18 and TRBJ1-1; D is perhaps TRBD1 (6 bases). The germline gives CDR1 KGHSH, CDR2 LQKENI. V gave up 1 base and J gave up 0 bases, with 15 bases separating them. The CDR3 is 17 amino acids. CDR3 nucleotides: TGTGCCAGCTCACCACGGGTCGCAGGGGTAATGAACACTGAAGCTTTCTTT. Protein sequence: CASSPRVAGVMNTEAFF.

A few counts support this clonotype. V and J are TRBV7-2 and TRBJ2-1; D gene uncertain. The V end lost 5 bases, the J end lost 5 bases, and 13 bases lay between the germline ends. CDR1 is SGHTA, CDR2 FQGNSA, per germline. This CDR3 comprises 14 residues. The CDR3 sequence: CASSRSFGDNEQFF. CDR3 DNA: TGTGCCAGCAGCCGTTCTTTTGGGGACAATGAGCAGTTCTTC.

The chain is built from TRBV18 and TRBJ1-5; D is perhaps TRBD1 (5 bases). Germline-derived CDR1 and CDR2 are KGHSH and LQKENI. Between the trimmed V and J ends, which lost 3 bases and 4 bases, there was a span of 13 bases. The CDR3 covers 15 residues. In DNA, the CDR3 is TGTGCCAGCTCACCCTCGGGACTTCAAAATCAGCCCCAGCATTTT. Translation gives CASSPSGLQNQPQHF.